A single sample is the source of the 25 T cell receptor beta chains below, sequenced in a study of CD8 T cells in ankylosing spondylitis. One entry per CDR3 protein results from TCRdb running MiXCR on the 5' RACE reads. Altogether under 250,000 distinct CDR3 sequences are present, less than 9.5% being singletons, with the ten largest covering 4.5% to 5%. Sequencing used blood, either unsorted or a sorted T cell fraction (not recorded which). These receptors were obtained from a female donor with ankylosing spondylitis or in good health (not recorded which).

This clonotype was counted ten times or more. This chain uses TRBV5-1 with TRBJ2-5, with D unclear. V was pared by 7 bases and J by 3 bases, with 10 bases between. Germline CDR1 reads SGHRS; CDR2 reads YFSETQ. The CDR3 consists of 12 residues. The CDR3 DNA is TGCGCCAGCGCGTCCCCGAAAGAGACCCAGTACTTC. Protein product: CASASPKETQYF.

This clonotype occurred many times. V and J are TRBV7-2 and TRBJ2-7; D gene uncertain. Looked up from germline, CDR1 is SGHTA and CDR2 is FQGNSA. The V end was cut by 2 bases, the J end by 3 bases, with 11 bases between. The CDR3 sequence is 14 residues long. Here the CDR3 DNA reads TGTGCCAGCAGCTTACGGATGGACGGCTACGAGCAGTACTTC. It is translated as CASSLRMDGYEQYF.

This clonotype was seen repeatedly, ten times or more. The gene calls are TRBV28 and TRBJ1-2; D is unresolved. The CDR3 spans 11 residues. Trimming stripped 8 bases from V and 8 bases from J, with 12 bases between. Germline CDR1 is MDHEN and CDR2 is SYDVKM. In DNA form, the CDR3 reads TGTGCCAGCCGTTCTGTGTGGGGCTACACCTTC. This translates into CASRSVWGYTF.

This clonotype was detected many times. In DNA, the CDR3 is TGTGCCAGCGAAGGGCGGGGAGAGAAGGGAAACACCATATATTTT. It is translated as CASEGRGEKGNTIYF. The V call is TRBV6-1, the J call TRBJ1-3, with no clear D. With 8 bases removed from V and 4 bases from J, the gap between germline ends came to 18 bases. The CDR3 sequence is 15 residues long. Germline V gives CDR1 MNHNS, CDR2 SASEGT.

The chain has TRBV29-1 and TRBJ2-1; D is perhaps TRBD2 (5 bases). The CDR3 is 13 residues long. Between the trimmed V and J ends, which lost 2 bases and 6 bases, there was a span of 11 bases. Germline V lookup: CDR1 SQVTM, CDR2 ANQGSEA. CDR3 sequence (DNA): TGCAGCGTTGAACTAGCATTCATCAATGAGCAGTTCTTC. Its translation: CSVELAFINEQFF.

The chain recombines TRBV7-3 with TRBJ2-7, with D tentatively TRBD1 (6 bases). Trimming removed 5 bases from V and 0 bases from J, with 11 bases in between. The CDR3 has 14 residues. Germline-derived CDR1 and CDR2 are SGHTA and FQGTGA. CDR3: CASSPEQGSYEQYF. Here the CDR3 DNA reads TGTGCCAGCAGCCCAGAACAGGGCTCCTACGAGCAGTACTTC.

The chain is built from TRBV4-3 and TRBJ1-2; D is unresolved. Germline V gives CDR1 LGHNA, CDR2 YSLEER. This CDR3 has 13 residues. Trimming removed 8 bases from V and 6 bases from J, with 16 bases in between. The CDR3 DNA follows: TGCGCCAGCCGGGGTGGAGGCTTGCATGGCTACACCTTC. This codes for CASRGGGLHGYTF.

This clonotype was seen at least ten times. The V and J genes are TRBV29-1 and TRBJ2-7, with D perhaps being TRBD1 or TRBD2 (6 bases each). Between the trimmed V and J ends, which lost 2 bases and 0 bases, there was a span of 8 bases. The CDR3 runs to 13 residues. The V gene's germline CDR1 is SQVTM and CDR2 ANQGSEA. The CDR3 sequence: CSVERGDSYEQYF. The DNA of the CDR3 is TGCAGCGTTGAAAGGGGGGACTCCTACGAGCAGTACTTC.

Regarding this clonotype: This may stem from a read error, because a much larger clone lies one nucleotide away. This chain connects TRBV20-1 to TRBJ2-4; 12 bases align to TRBD1. This CDR3 contains 15 residues. Germline lookup yields CDR1 DFQATT and CDR2 SNEGSKA (reference sequence). This CDR3 reads CTARGTGGQVDIQYF. The CDR3 DNA reads as TGCACTGCTAGAGGGACAGGGGGCCAGGTGGACATTCAGTACTTC.

This clonotype was observed at least ten times. The chain carries TRBV6-2 or TRBV6-3 and TRBJ2-7; D gene ambiguous. The germline V gene has CDR1 MNHEY and CDR2 SVGEGT. The CDR3 length is 14 residues. Trimming took off 2 bases at V and 2 bases at J, with 10 bases between the two ends. In DNA, the CDR3 is TGTGCCAGCAGTTACAGCCTCAGCCCCTACGAGCAGTACTTC. It yields the protein CASSYSLSPYEQYF.

The sample holds many counts of this clonotype. The gene calls are TRBV7-9 and TRBJ2-7; no reliable D call. Trimming removed 1 base from V and 5 bases from J, with 3 bases in between. CDR1 is SEHNR, CDR2 FQNEAQ, per germline (reference sequence). There are 11 residues in the CDR3. The CDR3, as DNA: TGTGCCAGCAGCTTAGACGACGAGCAGTACTTC. Translated, it gives CASSLDDEQYF. The full variable domain, completed using reference TRBV7-9 and TRBJ2-7, is DTGVSQNPRHKITKRGQNVTFRCDPISEHNRLYWYRQTLGQGPEFLTYFQNEAQLEKSRLLSDRFSAERPKGSFSTLEIQRTEQGDSAMYLCASSLDDEQYFGPGTRLTVT.

This clonotype was seen repeatedly, ten times or more. J is TRBJ2-1 and V is TRBV5-1, with 15 bases matching TRBD2. Looked up from germline, CDR1 is SGHRS and CDR2 is YFSETQ. CDR3 length: 16 residues. V dropped 4 bases and J dropped 8; count of bases not matched to a gene: 7. As DNA, the CDR3 is TGCGCCAGCAGCCGGACTAGCGGGAGGGCCTCAGATGAGCAGTTCTTC. It yields the protein CASSRTSGRASDEQFF.

The table lists this clonotype with many counts. V and J are TRBV5-1 and TRBJ1-1; D remains unclear. Germline CDR1 is SGHRS and CDR2 is YFSETQ. Trimming took 0 bases from V and 2 from J, leaving 5 bases between them. The CDR3 length is 13 residues. This chain's CDR3 is CASSLAQNTEAFF. In nucleotides, the CDR3 is TGCGCCAGCAGCTTGGCCCAAAACACTGAAGCTTTCTTT.

This clonotype has ten or more counts. This chain connects TRBV20-1 to TRBJ2-1; D is ambiguous. Germline loops: CDR1 DFQATT, CDR2 SNEGSKA (reference sequence). V shed 5 bases and J shed 7 bases, with 18 bases lying between them. CDR3 length: 14 residues. The chain's CDR3 is CSALEAIKRNEQFF. CDR3 coding DNA: TGCAGTGCTCTTGAGGCCATCAAGAGGAATGAGCAGTTCTTC.

This clonotype was detected ten times or more. The chain has TRBV20-1 and TRBJ2-7, with D possibly TRBD2 on 5 matching bases. V was trimmed by 5 bases and J by 2 bases, leaving 16 bases between them. Germline lookup yields CDR1 DFQATT and CDR2 SNEGSKA (reference sequence). The CDR3 runs 14 residues. The CDR3 DNA follows: TGCAGTGCTCCAAGGGAGCTCGGGACCTACGAGCAGTACTTC. This encodes CSAPRELGTYEQYF.

The chain has TRBV7-2 and TRBJ1-2; 7 positions match TRBD1. From germline, CDR1 is SGHTA and CDR2 FQGNSA. The V gene end was trimmed by 3 bases and the J gene end by 8 bases; junction bases not matched to a gene: 9. CDR3 length equals 14 residues. DNA for the CDR3: TGTGCCAGCAGCTTCGATACAGGGGCGCGAGGCTACACCTTC. Its protein product is CASSFDTGARGYTF.

This clonotype was detected ten times or more. The CDR3 DNA reads as TGTGCCAGCAGCTTAGGGACAAACCATGGCTACACCTTC. It specifies CASSLGTNHGYTF. J is TRBJ1-2 and V is TRBV7-2, with D possibly TRBD1 on 5 matching bases. In germline, CDR1 is SGHTA, CDR2 FQGNSA. Trimming stripped 1 base from V and 6 bases from J, with 9 bases between. The CDR3 loop spans 13 amino acids.

This clonotype appeared a few times. The CDR3 DNA is TGTGCCACCAGCAAAGGGCAACGGGATGAGCAGTTCTTC. Protein product: CATSKGQRDEQFF. The V and J genes are TRBV15 and TRBJ2-1; D gene ambiguous. Germline lookup yields CDR1 LNHNV and CDR2 YYDKDF (reference sequence). The ends were cut back, 4 bases at V and 8 bases at J, with 12 bases in the middle. CDR3 length: 13 amino acids. The full variable domain, in which reference TRBV15 and TRBJ2-1 provide the parts outside the CDR3, is DAMVIQNPRYQVTQFGKPVTLSCSQTLNHNVMYWYQQKSSQAPKLLFHYYDKDFNNEADTPDNFQSRRPNTSFCFLDIRSPGLGDTAMYLCATSKGQRDEQFFGPGTRLTVL.

This clonotype was observed at least ten times. This sequence joins TRBV20-1 and TRBJ1-5; 7 nucleotides line up with TRBD1. V was pared by 5 bases and J by 0 bases, with 13 bases of the junction left unmatched. This CDR3 has 17 amino acids. CDR1 and CDR2 (germline): DFQATT, SNEGSKA (reference sequence). The CDR3 DNA reads TGCAGTGCTGTGGGTGGGACAGTGGATTATAGCAATCAGCCCCAGCATTTT. Its protein product is CSAVGGTVDYSNQPQHF.

This clonotype was seen only a few times. The V gene is TRBV11-2, the J gene TRBJ1-6; 9 bases line up with TRBD1. Germline values: CDR1 SGHAT, CDR2 FQNNGV. Losses at the gene ends were 5 bases for V and 0 bases for J; bases not matched to a gene: 14. This CDR3 is 20 amino acids long. CDR3: CASSLTVPGQGSSYNSPLHF. Written as DNA, the CDR3 is TGTGCCAGCAGCCTAACCGTCCCGGGACAGGGTAGCTCCTATAATTCACCCCTCCACTTT.

The chain uses TRBV7-2 and TRBJ2-2, with 8 bases that match TRBD2. J was trimmed by 7 bases and V by 3 bases; bases with no gene match: 4. The CDR3 totals 14 residues. Germline V CDR1 and CDR2: SGHTA, FQGNSA. CDR3 loop: CASSLGLGGGELFF. The CDR3 nucleotides read TGTGCCAGCAGCTTGGGACTAGGGGGCGGGGAGCTGTTTTTT.

V gene TRBV6-2 or TRBV6-3 combines with J gene TRBJ2-7; D gene uncertain. The germline V gene has CDR1 MNHEY and CDR2 SVGEGT. The V gene lost 5 bases and the J gene lost 2 bases, with 22 bases spanning the gap. This CDR3 is built from 17 residues. CDR3 nucleotides: TGTGCCAGCAGTAAGACGTGGTCAAGGGTGCCACCCTACGAGCAGTACTTC. It translates to CASSKTWSRVPPYEQYF.

The J gene is TRBJ2-1, the V gene TRBV7-9; a possible D gene is TRBD2 (6 bases). The CDR3 length is 15 residues. The V end was cut by 4 bases, the J end by 5 bases, with 15 bases between. Germline lookup yields CDR1 SEHNR and CDR2 FQNEAQ (reference sequence). CDR3 DNA sequence: TGTGCCAGCAGCTCCTCGGGAATAGCGGACAATGAGCAGTTCTTC. Translated: CASSSSGIADNEQFF.

This clonotype was detected ten times or more. The chain joins TRBV5-1 to TRBJ2-1, with unresolved D. CDR3 length: 14 residues. V shed 0 bases and J shed 7 bases, with 11 bases lying between them. Germline lookup yields CDR1 SGHRS and CDR2 YFSETQ. CDR3 loop: CASSLDGVLNEQFF. The CDR3 nucleotides are TGCGCCAGCAGCTTGGATGGGGTTCTAAATGAGCAGTTCTTC.

This clonotype has a count of ten or more. This chain links TRBV20-1 with TRBJ2-1; TRBD2 matches 8 bases. CDR3 length equals 16 residues. The V segment lost 1 base and the J segment 9 bases; nucleotides outside the gene matches: 14. From germline, CDR1 is DFQATT and CDR2 SNEGSKA (reference sequence). The chain's CDR3 is CSARAPGLAGGGEQFF. The CDR3 DNA reads as TGCAGTGCTAGAGCCCCGGGCCTAGCGGGTGGGGGTGAGCAGTTCTTC.